Described below is a single T cell receptor (beta chain) sequence and its context. Its cognate antigen is unknown. Using immunoSEQ multiplex PCR, the repertoire was profiled, and TCRdb retains in-frame clones only, with some absent. The table shows 100,000 to 150,000 clones, with 85% to 90% occurring only once. The sample comes from a study of cytomegalovirus exposure and HLA in healthy donors. Study-wide findings and caveats: In vitro work confirmed that three CMV-associated chains recognize CMV antigens. For most TCR sequences rarity was the rule, although some public TCRs occurred in many donors. Cytomegalovirus association was assigned to approximately 160 TCR beta chains.

V was clipped by 4 bases and J by 6 bases, with 10 bases between them. The CDR3 sequence is 12 residues long. In germline, CDR1 is MNHEY, CDR2 SVGAGI. The chain employs TRBV6-5 and TRBJ2-7; maybe TRBD2 (7 bases). This receptor was identified in a woman between 18 and 30 years old in good health and CMV-seronegative. Sequenced input: PBMCs. CDR3: CASSLRGGEQYF. Here the CDR3 DNA reads TGTGCCAGCAGTTTAAGGGGGGGCGAGCAGTACTTC.